These T cell receptor beta chains were read from a single sample in a study of T cells after yellow fever vaccination. TCRdb re-analysed the 5' RACE reads in MiXCR, keeping a single row per CDR3 protein. The sample shows hundreds of thousands of distinct CDR3 sequences, around 3.9% of them seen only once. This sample comprised PBMCs, obtained on the day of the yellow fever booster vaccination. The receptor source for this set is a man younger than 35 who received the YFV17D yellow fever vaccine. Both conserved end residues are trimmed from each CDR3.

v_gene: TRBV3-1; j_gene: TRBJ2-1; CDR3aa: ASSQGGVGGEQF
v_gene: TRBV7-9; j_gene: TRBJ1-2; CDR3aa: ASIQGQGGYGYT
v_gene: TRBV5-1; j_gene: TRBJ2-1; CDR3aa: ASSLHGGISNEQF
v_gene: TRBV7-3; j_gene: TRBJ2-1; CDR3aa: ASSLNGGAYEQF
v_gene: TRBV5-1; j_gene: TRBJ2-2; CDR3aa: ASSLSSGGTWTGELF
v_gene: TRBV7-6; j_gene: TRBJ2-5; CDR3aa: ASSAGNLETQY
v_gene: TRBV4-1; j_gene: TRBJ2-5; CDR3aa: ASRQRGGLAGTEETQY
v_gene: TRBV7-2; j_gene: TRBJ1-2; CDR3aa: ASSLVAGTYYGYT
v_gene: TRBV7-3; j_gene: TRBJ2-2; CDR3aa: ASRFGSGTGELF
v_gene: TRBV3-1; j_gene: TRBJ1-2; CDR3aa: ASSQEVWAGYT
v_gene: TRBV7-2; j_gene: TRBJ1-5; CDR3aa: ASSKQGGSNQPQH
v_gene: TRBV7-9; j_gene: TRBJ1-4; CDR3aa: ASSLDPGQGREKLF
v_gene: TRBV6-5; j_gene: TRBJ1-5; CDR3aa: ASRSTGLNQPQH